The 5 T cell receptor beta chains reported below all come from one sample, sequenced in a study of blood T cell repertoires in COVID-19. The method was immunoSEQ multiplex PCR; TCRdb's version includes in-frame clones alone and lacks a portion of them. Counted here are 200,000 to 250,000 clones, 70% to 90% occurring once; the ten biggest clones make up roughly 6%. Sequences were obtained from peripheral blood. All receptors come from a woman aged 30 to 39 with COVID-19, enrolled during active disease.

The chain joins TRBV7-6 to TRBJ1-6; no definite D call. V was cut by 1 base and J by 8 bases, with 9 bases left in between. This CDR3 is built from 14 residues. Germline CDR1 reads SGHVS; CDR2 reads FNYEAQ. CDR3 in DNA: TGTGCCAGCAGCTTAGTTCGGGGTGATTCACCCCTCCACTTT. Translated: CASSLVRGDSPLHF. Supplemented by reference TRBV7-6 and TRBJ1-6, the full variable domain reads GAGVSQSPRYKVTKRGQDVALRCDPISGHVSLYWYRQALGQGPEFLTYFNYEAQQDKSGLPNDRFSAERPEGSISTLTIQRTEQRDSAMYRCASSLVRGDSPLHFGNGTRLTVT.

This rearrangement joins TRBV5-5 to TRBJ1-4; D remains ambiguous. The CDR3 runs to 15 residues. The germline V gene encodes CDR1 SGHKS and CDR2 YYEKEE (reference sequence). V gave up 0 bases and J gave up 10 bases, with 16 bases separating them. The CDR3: CASSLGGQTNGKLFF. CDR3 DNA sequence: TGTGCCAGCAGCTTGGGAGGCCAGACCAACGGAAAACTGTTTTTT.

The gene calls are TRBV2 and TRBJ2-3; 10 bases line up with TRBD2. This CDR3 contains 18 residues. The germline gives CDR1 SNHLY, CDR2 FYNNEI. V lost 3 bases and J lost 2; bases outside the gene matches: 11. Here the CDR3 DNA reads TGTGCCAGCAGTGAGGGTCCAGCGGGAGGGCCGTACACAGATACGCAGTATTTT. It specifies CASSEGPAGGPYTDTQYF. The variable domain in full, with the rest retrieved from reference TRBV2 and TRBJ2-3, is EPEVTQTPSHQVTQMGQEVILRCVPISNHLYFYWYRQILGQKVEFLVSFYNNEISEKSEIFDDQFSVERPDGSNFTLKIRSTKLEDSAMYFCASSEGPAGGPYTDTQYFGPGTRLTVL.

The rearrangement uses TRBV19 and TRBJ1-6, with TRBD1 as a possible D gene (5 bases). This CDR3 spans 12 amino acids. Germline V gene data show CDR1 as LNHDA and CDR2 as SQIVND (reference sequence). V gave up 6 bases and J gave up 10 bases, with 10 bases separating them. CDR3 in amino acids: CASSKGRSPLHF. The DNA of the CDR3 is TGTGCCAGTAGCAAGGGGAGGTCACCCCTCCACTTT.

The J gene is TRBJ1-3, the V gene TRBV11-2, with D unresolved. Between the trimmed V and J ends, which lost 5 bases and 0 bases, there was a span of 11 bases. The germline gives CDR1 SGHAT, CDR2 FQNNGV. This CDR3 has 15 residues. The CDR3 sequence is CASSPTSGSGNTIYF. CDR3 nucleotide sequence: TGTGCCAGCAGCCCTACCTCCGGCTCTGGAAACACCATATATTTT.